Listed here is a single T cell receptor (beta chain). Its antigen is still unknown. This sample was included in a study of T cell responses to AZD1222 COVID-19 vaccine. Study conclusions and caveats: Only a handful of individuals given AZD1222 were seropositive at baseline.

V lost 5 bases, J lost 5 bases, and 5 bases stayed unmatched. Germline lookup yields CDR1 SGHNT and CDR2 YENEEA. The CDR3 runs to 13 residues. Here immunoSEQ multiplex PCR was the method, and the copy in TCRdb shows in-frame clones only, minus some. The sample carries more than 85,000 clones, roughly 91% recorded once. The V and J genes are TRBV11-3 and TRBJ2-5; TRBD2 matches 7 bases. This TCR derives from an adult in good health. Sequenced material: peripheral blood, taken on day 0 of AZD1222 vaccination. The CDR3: CASSRDYRETQYF. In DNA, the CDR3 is TGTGCCAGCAGCCGGGACTACCGGGAGACCCAGTACTTC.